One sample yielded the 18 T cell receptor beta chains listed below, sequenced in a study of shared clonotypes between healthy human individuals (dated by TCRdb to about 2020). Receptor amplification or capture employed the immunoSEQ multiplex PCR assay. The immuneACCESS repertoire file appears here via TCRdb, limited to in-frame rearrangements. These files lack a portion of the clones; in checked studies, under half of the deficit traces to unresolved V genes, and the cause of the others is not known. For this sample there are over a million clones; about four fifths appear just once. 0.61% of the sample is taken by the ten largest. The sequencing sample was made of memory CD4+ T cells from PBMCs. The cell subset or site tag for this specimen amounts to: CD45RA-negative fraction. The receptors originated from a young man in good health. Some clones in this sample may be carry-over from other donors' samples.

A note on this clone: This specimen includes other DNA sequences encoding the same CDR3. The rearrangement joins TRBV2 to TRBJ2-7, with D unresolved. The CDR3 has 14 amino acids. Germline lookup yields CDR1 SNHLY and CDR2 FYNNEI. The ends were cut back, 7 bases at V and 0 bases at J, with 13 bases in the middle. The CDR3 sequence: CASMRRQSSYEQYF. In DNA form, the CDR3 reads TGTGCCAGCATGAGACGCCAGAGCTCCTACGAGCAGTACTTC.

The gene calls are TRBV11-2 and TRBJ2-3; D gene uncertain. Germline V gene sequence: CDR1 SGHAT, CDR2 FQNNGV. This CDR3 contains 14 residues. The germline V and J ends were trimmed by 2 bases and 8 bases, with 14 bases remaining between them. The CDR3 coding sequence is TGTGCCAGCAGCTTAAGCCCGGCAGTCGGTACGCAGTATTTT. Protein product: CASSLSPAVGTQYF.

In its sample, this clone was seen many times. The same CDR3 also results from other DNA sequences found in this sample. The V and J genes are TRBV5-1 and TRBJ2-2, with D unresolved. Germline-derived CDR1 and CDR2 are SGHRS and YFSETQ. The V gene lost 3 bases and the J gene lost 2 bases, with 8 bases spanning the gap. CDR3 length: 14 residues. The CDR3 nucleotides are TGCGCCAGCAGCTCGGACGGTAACACCGGGGAGCTGTTTTTT. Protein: CASSSDGNTGELFF.

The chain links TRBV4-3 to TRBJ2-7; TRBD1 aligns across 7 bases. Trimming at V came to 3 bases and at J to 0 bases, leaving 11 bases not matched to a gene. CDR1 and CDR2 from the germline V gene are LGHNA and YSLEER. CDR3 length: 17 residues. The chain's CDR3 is CASSHSLTGTASYEQYF. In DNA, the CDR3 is TGCGCCAGCAGCCATTCCCTTACCGGGACAGCCTCCTACGAGCAGTACTTC.

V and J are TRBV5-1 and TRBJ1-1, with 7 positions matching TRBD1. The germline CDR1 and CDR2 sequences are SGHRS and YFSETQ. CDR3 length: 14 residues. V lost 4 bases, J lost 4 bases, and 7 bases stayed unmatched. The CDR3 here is CASSNDRVSTEAFF. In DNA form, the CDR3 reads TGCGCCAGCAGCAACGACAGGGTAAGCACTGAAGCTTTCTTT.

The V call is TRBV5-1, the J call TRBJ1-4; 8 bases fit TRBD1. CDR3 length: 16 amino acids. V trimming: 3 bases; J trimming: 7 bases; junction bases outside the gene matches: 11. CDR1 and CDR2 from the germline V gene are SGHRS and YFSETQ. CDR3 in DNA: TGCGCCAGCAGCTGGGGACAGGCGGGTATTGGTGAAAAACTGTTTTTT. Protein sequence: CASSWGQAGIGEKLFF.

Written as DNA, the CDR3 is TGTGCCAGCAGCTTCGGCGGGAAGTACCAAGAGACCCAGTACTTC. Translating gives CASSFGGKYQETQYF. The V gene is TRBV5-5, the J gene TRBJ2-5, with a possible D match to TRBD2 (6 bases). The CDR3 covers 15 residues. Trimming pared 2 bases from V and 0 bases from J, leaving 11 bases between. Germline V lookup: CDR1 SGHKS, CDR2 YYEKEE (reference sequence).

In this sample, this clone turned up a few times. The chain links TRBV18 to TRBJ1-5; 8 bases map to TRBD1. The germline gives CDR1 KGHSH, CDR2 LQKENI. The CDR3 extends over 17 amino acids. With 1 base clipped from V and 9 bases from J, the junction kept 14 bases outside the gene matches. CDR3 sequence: CASSPLDDRGFLGPQHF. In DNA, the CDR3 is TGTGCCAGCTCACCACTCGATGACAGGGGCTTCCTAGGGCCCCAGCATTTT.

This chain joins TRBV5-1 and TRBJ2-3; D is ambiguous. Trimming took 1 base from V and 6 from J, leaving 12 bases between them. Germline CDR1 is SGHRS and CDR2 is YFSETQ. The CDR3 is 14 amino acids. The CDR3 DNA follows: TGCGCCAGCAGCTTGTGGCAGGAAGGGGATACGCAGTATTTT. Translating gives CASSLWQEGDTQYF.

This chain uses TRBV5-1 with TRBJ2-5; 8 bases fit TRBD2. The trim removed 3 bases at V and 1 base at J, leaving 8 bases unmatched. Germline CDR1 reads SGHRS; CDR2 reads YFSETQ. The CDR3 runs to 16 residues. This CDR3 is CASSSWLAGPQETQYF. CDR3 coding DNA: TGCGCCAGCAGCTCCTGGCTAGCGGGCCCCCAAGAGACCCAGTACTTC.

CDR3 in DNA: TGTGCCAGCAGCGGGGGACCCAGGAATGAGCAGTTCTTC. Translating it yields CASSGGPRNEQFF. The chain couples TRBV6-5 to TRBJ2-1, with D maybe TRBD2 (6 bases). There are 13 residues in the CDR3. Trimming stripped 6 bases from V and 7 bases from J, with 13 bases between. Germline V lookup: CDR1 MNHEY, CDR2 SVGAGI.

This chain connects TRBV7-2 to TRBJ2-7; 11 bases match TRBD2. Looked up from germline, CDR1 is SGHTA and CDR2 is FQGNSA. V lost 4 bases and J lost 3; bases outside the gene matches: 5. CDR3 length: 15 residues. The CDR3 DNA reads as TGTGCCAGCAGCTCCACTAGCGGGGGACACTACGAGCAGTACTTC. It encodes CASSSTSGGHYEQYF.

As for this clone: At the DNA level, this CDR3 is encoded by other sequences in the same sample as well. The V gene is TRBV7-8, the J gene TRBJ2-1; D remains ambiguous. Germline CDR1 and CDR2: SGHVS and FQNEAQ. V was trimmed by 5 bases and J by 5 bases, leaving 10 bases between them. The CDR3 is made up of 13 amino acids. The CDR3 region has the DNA TGTGCCAGCAGCCTCGATCGACACAATGAGCAGTTCTTC. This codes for CASSLDRHNEQFF.

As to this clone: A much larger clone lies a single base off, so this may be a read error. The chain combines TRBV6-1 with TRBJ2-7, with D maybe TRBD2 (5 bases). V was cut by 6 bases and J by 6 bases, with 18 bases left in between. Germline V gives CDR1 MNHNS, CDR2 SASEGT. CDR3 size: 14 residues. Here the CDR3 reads CASRRARLPGEQYF. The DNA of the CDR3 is TGTGCCAGCAGGAGGGCGAGATTGCCTGGCGAGCAGTACTTC.

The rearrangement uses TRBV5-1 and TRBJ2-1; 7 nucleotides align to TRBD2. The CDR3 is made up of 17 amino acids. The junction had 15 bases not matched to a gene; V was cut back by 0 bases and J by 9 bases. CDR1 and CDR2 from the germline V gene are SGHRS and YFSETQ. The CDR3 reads CASSLDPAGSTPGEQFF. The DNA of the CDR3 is TGCGCCAGCAGCTTGGACCCAGCGGGATCTACCCCTGGTGAGCAGTTCTTC.

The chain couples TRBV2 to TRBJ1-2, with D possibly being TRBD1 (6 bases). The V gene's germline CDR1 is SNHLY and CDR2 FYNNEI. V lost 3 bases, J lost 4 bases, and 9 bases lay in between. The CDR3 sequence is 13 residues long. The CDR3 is CASSDGQLYGYTF. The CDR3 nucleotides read TGTGCCAGCAGTGACGGACAGCTCTATGGCTACACCTTC.

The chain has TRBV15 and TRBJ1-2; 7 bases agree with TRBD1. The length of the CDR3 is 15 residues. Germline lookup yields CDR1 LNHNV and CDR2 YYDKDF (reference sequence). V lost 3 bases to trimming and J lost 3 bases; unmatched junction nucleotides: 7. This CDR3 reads CATSSRQGPYYGYTF. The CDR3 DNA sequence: TGTGCCACCAGCAGTCGACAGGGTCCCTACTATGGCTACACCTTC.

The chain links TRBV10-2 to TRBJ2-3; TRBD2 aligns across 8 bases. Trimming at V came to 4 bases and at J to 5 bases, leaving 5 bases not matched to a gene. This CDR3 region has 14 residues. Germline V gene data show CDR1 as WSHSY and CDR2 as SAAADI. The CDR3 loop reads CASSGRLAGDTQYF. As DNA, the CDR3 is TGCGCCAGCAGTGGTAGGCTAGCGGGAGATACGCAGTATTTT.